Included here is one T cell receptor (beta chain) sequence, with context. This CDR3 has 15 residues. CDR1 is ENHRY, CDR2 SYGVKD, per germline. V was shortened by 3 bases and J by 6 bases, with 15 bases between the two germline ends. These data belong to a study of blood T cell repertoires in COVID-19. Study details: Acute-phase and convalescent COVID-19 samples originated in the United States, Italy and Spain. Sources were T cells, B-cell-depleted T cells, or PBMCs; the material itself was cDNA or gDNA.

Methods used by the authors: Amplifying reference gene primers gave estimates of nucleated cell counts. Assay: immunoSEQ multiplex PCR; the TCRdb copy retains only in-frame clones and omits some. That table supplies the V and J calls and clone size; D and trimming were determined from the DNA. The table has 140,000 to 150,000 clones, roughly three quarters seen once. The source is a man aged 55 to 70 with acute or convalescent COVID-19. The chain carries TRBV10-3 and TRBJ2-1; D may be TRBD2 (6 bases). Sequenced input: peripheral blood. The CDR3 DNA reads as TGTGCCATCAGTGAAGGGGCGGGAATGGCCAATGAGCAGTTCTTC. Translated, it gives CAISEGAGMANEQFF.